One TCR beta chain is described in this entry. There is no known antigen for this receptor. Each CD8+ T cell subset was flow-sorted in triplicate, with under 350,000 cells per subset placed directly into RLT lysis buffer. To keep memory contaminants out, a stringent definition of naive CD8+ T cells was applied: CD45RO-CCR7+CD27+CD95-. Peripheral blood mononuclear cells were isolated from buffy coats by standard density gradient centrifugation. Naive CXCR3-negative and CXCR3-positive CD8+ T cells were flow-sorted on a FACSAria III. Total RNA was extracted from sorted cells using an RNeasy Mini Kit. The data stem from a study of CXCR3-negative and CXCR3-positive naive CD8 T cells (dated by TCRdb to 2018 to 2020). Background for the entire study: In total, around 140 million TRB reads were obtained, or roughly 1.5 +/- 0.3 million reads per library. Diversity and physicochemical repertoire analyses covered roughly eleven donors pooled from two independent experiments. Naive subsets from roughly 5 donors and memory cells from 3 donors were included in the TRBV-TRBJ cluster analysis.

Sequenced on a NextSeq 550. The Human TCR Profiling Kit (MiLaboratory) was used to make UMI-labeled 5' RACE TRB cDNA libraries. cDNA synthesis used the entire amount of extracted RNA, and PCR amplification then used the entire amount of cDNA produced. The libraries were made side by side, with each library going through the same number of PCR cycles. In the source study's methods: MIGEC and MiXCR extracted about 50,000 +/- 10,000 unique UMI-labeled TRB cDNA molecules per library, requiring at least two reads per UMI. Each library averaged 40,000 +/- 10,000 functional in-frame TRB CDR3 nucleotide clonotypes without stop codons. After downsampling to 5000 UMI-labeled TRB molecules per sample, diversity metrics, including normalized Shannon-Wiener and Chao1, were computed in VDJtools. For the central five CDR3 residues, VDJtools calculated physicochemical properties weighted by clonotype size, namely interaction energy, strength, volume and Kidera factor 4. Through TCRdb reprocessing, the reads give one entry per CDR3 protein sequence; DNA is omitted. TCRdb, not the original authors, processed these V and J calls. This sample's table contains around 56,000 distinct CDR3 sequences. Roughly 0.42% of the sample belongs to the ten largest clones.

As encoded in the germline V gene, CDR1 is KGHSH while CDR2 is LQKENI. The CDR3 runs 16 amino acids, cysteine and phenylalanine included. No DNA accompanies this entry. Beyond this particular receptor, the publication reports: Both naive subsets had comparably high repertoire diversity, while memory CD8+ T cells had much lower repertoire diversity. Because surface CD5, which is linked to self-reactivity in mice, was comparable between the naive subsets, TCR interaction strength was also inferred from TRB CDR3 physicochemical properties. Compared with CXCR3-negative naive cells, CXCR3-positive naive cells had TRB CDR3s with higher hydrophobicity (lower Kidera factor 4), lower energy, and higher strength and volume indices. Freshly isolated PBMCs were used for most assays because CXCR3 expression partially decreased after cryopreservation. Within the same donor, TRBV-TRBJ usage looked similar between naive CXCR3-negative and CXCR3-positive cells, but memory cells had distinct patterns.

This receptor chain uses TRBV18 and TRBJ2-5; TCRdb picks TRBD2, but there is no DNA to check that call. The sample consisted of naive CXCR3- CD8+ T cells from blood. The cell subset or site label on this specimen signifies: CD45RO-CCR7+CD27+CD95- naive CD8+ T cells lacking CXCR3 (TNR3-). This receptor was taken from a human donor in good health. Some clones in this sample may be carry-over from other donors' samples. The CDR3 region: CASSPGTPTPQETQYF.